The present T cell receptor (beta chain) was sequenced within a study of beta chain features in type 1 diabetes. Only a few counts were recorded for this clone. Its antigen remains unidentified. Findings and caveats of the study: There was a moderate but significant shortening of TCRB CDR3s in all four CD4+ subsets of Type 1 diabetes patients. In type 1 diabetes patients, VDJ junctions had fewer insertions; deletions at these junctions were more frequent.

The authors reverse transcribed all of the isolated RNA, so sequencing captured expressed TCRB transcripts. TCRdb's table, derived via immunoSEQ multiplex PCR, lists solely in-frame clones and lacks some. The sample has 600,000 to 750,000 clones, roughly an eighth seen once; the top ten hold more than 0.1%. The CDR3 runs 14 residues. Germline V gives CDR1 MDHEN, CDR2 SYDVKM. V was pared by 5 bases and J by 5 bases, with 5 bases of the junction left unmatched. This clonotype originated in a man younger than 40 with type 1 diabetes. The chain links TRBV28 to TRBJ2-5; 10 positions match TRBD1. The sample was naive CD4+ T cells from blood. The CDR3 loop reads CASSRDRGLETQYF. CDR3 bases: TGTGCCAGCAGTAGGGACAGGGGATTGGAGACCCAGTACTTC.